This T cell receptor (beta chain) was profiled in a study of shared clonotypes between healthy human individuals. The method was immunoSEQ multiplex PCR; TCRdb's version includes in-frame clones alone and lacks a portion of them. The sample includes 1.5 million to 2.5 million clones, just under 95% of them seen just once. CD8 cells regarded as naive lacked CD45RO, were positively chosen for CCR7, and omitted terminally differentiated effector memory CD45RA+ cells. Each donor was a Caucasian adult residing in Nashville, Tennessee. The germline V gene has CDR1 SNHLY and CDR2 FYNNEI. Trimming at V came to 0 bases and at J to 1 base, leaving 5 bases not matched to a gene. The CDR3 totals 16 residues.

The chain carries TRBV2 and TRBJ1-1; 7 bases match TRBD1. What was sequenced was naive CD8+ T cells sorted from blood. This receptor was identified in a man younger than 35 in good health. The CDR3 nucleotides are TGTGCCAGCAGTGAAGCTGCTGGACAGGAGAACACTGAAGCTTTCTTT. This translates into CASSEAAGQENTEAFF.